The rows below give T cell receptor beta chains drawn from one sample of a study of blood T cell repertoires in COVID-19. Assay used: immunoSEQ multiplex PCR; TCRdb lists only in-frame clones, some missing. The sample has some 47,000 clones; roughly 90% are singletons. Specimen: peripheral blood. These receptors came from a woman over 75 in a cohort sampled during active or convalescent COVID-19. The CDR3 runs from the conserved cysteine through the conserved F or W. Fields, in order: CDR3 protein, CDR3 DNA, D gene, J gene, V gene. D genes are given only for firm matches.

CAIRGDGANSPLHF TGTGCCATCAGGGGCGATGGGGCCAATTCACCCCTCCACTTT . TRBJ1-6 TRBV10-3
CASSSFPREGVQETQYF TGTGCCAGCAGCTCTTTTCCTAGGGAGGGGGTCCAAGAGACCCAGTACTTC . TRBJ2-5 TRBV11-2
CASSQGPSYNEQFF TGCGCCAGCAGCCAAGGTCCTTCCTACAATGAGCAGTTCTTC . TRBJ2-1 TRBV4-3
CASSPSRTDTGELFF TGTGCCAGCAGCCCGAGCCGGACAGACACCGGGGAGCTGTTTTTT . TRBJ2-2 TRBV3-1/TRBV3-2
CASSLGDRGFTDTQYF TGCGCCAGCAGCTTGGGAGACAGGGGGTTCACAGATACGCAGTATTTT TRBD1 TRBJ2-3 TRBV5-1
CATSDPYGYTF TGTGCCACCAGTGACCCTTATGGCTACACCTTC . TRBJ1-2 TRBV24-1
CAWSSQGGEGGYTF TGTGCCTGGAGTTCACAGGGAGGGGAGGGTGGCTACACCTTC . TRBJ1-2 TRBV30
CASSLLSGLAYKETQYF TGTGCCAGCAGCTTACTCTCCGGACTAGCCTACAAAGAGACCCAGTACTTC TRBD2 TRBJ2-5 TRBV7-9
CASGNPPGTAGNTIYF TGTGCCAGTGGCAACCCTCCCGGGACAGCTGGAAACACCATATATTTT TRBD1 TRBJ1-3 TRBV19
CAWSEGARQPQHF TGTGCCTGGAGCGAGGGTGCTAGGCAGCCCCAGCATTTT . TRBJ1-5 TRBV30
CASSLVGQGNSPLHF TGCGCCAGCAGCTTGGTCGGACAGGGAAATTCACCCCTCCACTTT TRBD1 TRBJ1-6 TRBV5-1
CASSSGTSEKLFF TGTGCCAGCAGCTCCGGGACTTCTGAAAAACTGTTTTTT . TRBJ1-4 TRBV5-6
CASYGRREDTQYF TGCGCCAGCTACGGGAGGAGGGAAGATACGCAGTATTTT TRBD2 TRBJ2-3 TRBV4-1
CAWRVGGGTYEQYF TGTGCCTGGAGGGTGGGGGGGGGTACCTACGAGCAGTACTTC TRBD2 TRBJ2-7 TRBV30
CASSQPPRGNDEKLFF TGCGCCAGCAGTCAACCCCCCAGGGGCAACGATGAAAAACTGTTTTTT . TRBJ1-4 TRBV23-1
CASSLGGQNGELFF TGTGCCAGCAGCTTGGGGGGACAGAACGGGGAGCTGTTTTTT . TRBJ2-2 TRBV7-3
CASSYSRGYPTEAFF TGTGCCAGCAGTTACTCCAGGGGGTACCCCACTGAAGCTTTCTTT TRBD1 TRBJ1-1 TRBV6-5
CASSYVGGKQPQHF TGTGCCAGCAGTTACGTGGGGGGGAAGCAGCCCCAGCATTTT . TRBJ1-5 TRBV6-2/TRBV6-3
CASSYSRTSGRRTGEELFF TGTGCCAGCAGTTACTCGAGGACTAGCGGGAGACGAACTGGGGAGGAGCTGTTTTTT TRBD2 TRBJ2-2 TRBV6-2/TRBV6-3
CASSTGTSGSYEQFF TGTGCCAGCAGCACCGGGACTAGCGGGAGCTATGAGCAGTTCTTC TRBD2 TRBJ2-1 TRBV11-3
CASSLFFTGTSGFYNEQFF TGTGCCAGCAGTTTATTCTTTACCGGGACTAGCGGATTTTACAATGAGCAGTTCTTC TRBD2 TRBJ2-1 TRBV28
CASSQESTTGFYEQFF TGCGCCAGCAGCCAAGAAAGTACGACAGGGTTCTATGAGCAGTTCTTC TRBD1 TRBJ2-1 TRBV4-3
CASRGTGGESPLHF TGTGCCAGCAGGGGGACAGGGGGCGAATCACCCCTCCACTTT TRBD1 TRBJ1-6 TRBV28
CASSKGQGYYGYTF TGTGCCAGCAGTAAGGGACAGGGCTACTATGGCTACACCTTC TRBD1 TRBJ1-2 TRBV6-2/TRBV6-3
CASSLGQGRNQPQHF TGTGCCAGCAGCTTAGGGCAGGGGAGAAATCAGCCCCAGCATTTT . TRBJ1-5 TRBV7-9
CASSMGLAGFSSYNEQFF TGTGCCAGTAGTATGGGACTAGCGGGGTTTAGCTCCTACAATGAGCAGTTCTTC TRBD2 TRBJ2-1 TRBV19
CASSTTGSGGYTF TGTGCCAGCAGCACGACAGGGTCGGGTGGCTACACCTTC TRBD1 TRBJ1-2 TRBV11-3
CASSFPRSGASYNEQFF TGTGCCAGCAGCTTCCCCCGTAGCGGGGCCTCCTACAATGAGCAGTTCTTC TRBD2 TRBJ2-1 TRBV7-2